The sample holds many counts of the clone carrying this TCR beta chain. This sample was taken from a study of T-cell reconstitution after alpha-beta-depleted transplantation in children. Unique molecular identifiers tagged the TCRbeta library. TCRdb reprocessed the PCR reads with MiXCR, giving one entry per CDR3 protein. The data contain 640,000 or so distinct CDR3 sequences, around a sixth of them singletons. The CDR3 is 15 amino acids. J lost 0 bases, V lost 6 bases, and 6 bases had no gene match. The germline CDR1 and CDR2 sequences are DFQATT and SNEGSKA (reference sequence). The TCR was taken from a human donor who donated a stem cell graft to a child with acute myeloid leukemia. The rearrangement joins TRBV20-1 to TRBJ2-7, with TRBD2 matching over 12 bases. The sequences come from PBMCs from the stem cell graft donor, collected from the stem cell graft. The CDR3 protein is CSARPSGGASYEQYF. The CDR3 region has the DNA TGCAGTGCCCGTCCTAGCGGGGGGGCCTCCTACGAGCAGTACTTC.